These T cell receptor beta chains were read from a single sample in a study of immune evolution from preneoplasia to lung adenocarcinoma. Sequencing was performed with immunoSEQ multiplex PCR; in TCRdb, only in-frame clones are kept and a portion is missing. The sample contains just over 4,000 clones, just over 85% of which appear only once. Sample: FFPE minimally invasive lung adenocarcinoma tissue. The receptor source for this set is an older donor with lung adenocarcinoma. The CDR3 runs from the conserved cysteine through the conserved F or W. A D gene is named only where the DNA matches it firmly. The size field is filled for only some rows; it gives once, few, many or a size class.

16	TRBJ2-7	TRBV11-2	-	few	TGTGCCAGCAGCCAAGCCCCCCTGGGGTACTCCTACGAGCAGTACTTC	CASSQAPLGYSYEQYF
12	TRBJ1-2	TRBV7-2	TRBD1	-	TGTGCCAGCAGTCCAGGGGGCGATTACTACACCTTC	CASSPGGDYYTF
15	TRBJ2-5	TRBV5-1	TRBD1	-	TGCGCCAGCAGCTTCGGAGGACAGGCCCAAGAGACCCAGTACTTC	CASSFGGQAQETQYF
14	TRBJ2-5	TRBV7-2	-	-	TGTGCCAGCAGTTTAACAGGGAACCAAGAGACCCAGTACTTC	CASSLTGNQETQYF
17	TRBJ2-2	TRBV7-9	TRBD2	-	TGTGCCAGCAGCTTGAGGACTAGCGGGACGAACACCGGGGAGCTGTTTTTT	CASSLRTSGTNTGELFF
19	TRBJ2-6	TRBV4-1	TRBD2	once	TGCGCCAGCAGCCAAGAAGGACTAGCGGGAGATGGTGGGGCCAACGTCCTGACTTTC	CASSQEGLAGDGGANVLTF
13	TRBJ1-1	TRBV6-5	-	-	TGTGCCAGCACCCCAGGGCTCGGCACTGAAGCTTTCTTT	CASTPGLGTEAFF
15	TRBJ1-5	TRBV19	TRBD1	-	TGTGCCAGTAGTAGCCGGGACAGTCCACTGGGGCCCCAGCATTTT	CASSSRDSPLGPQHF
15	TRBJ2-1	TRBV10-3	TRBD2	-	TGTGCCATCAGTGGTAATAGCGGGAAAACCTATGAGCAGTTCTTC	CAISGNSGKTYEQFF
14	TRBJ2-2	TRBV19	-	-	TGTGCCACAAGAGGGGCAGACTACACCGGGGAGCTGTTTTTT	CATRGADYTGELFF
14	TRBJ2-5	TRBV4-3	-	-	TGCGCCAGCAGCCAAGGTCTGGGTGAAGAGACCCAGTACTTC	CASSQGLGEETQYF
16	TRBJ2-2	TRBV5-4	-	-	TGTGCCAGCAGCTTGAGGGGTACGGGAGGGGGCCGGGAGCTGTTTTTT	CASSLRGTGGGRELFF
13	TRBJ2-7	TRBV19	-	-	TGTGCCAGTAGACGGGGGAACACCTACGAGCAGTACTTC	CASRRGNTYEQYF
13	TRBJ1-2	TRBV7-9	-	once	TGTGCCAGCAGCTTAGCCGTTAACTATGGCTACACCTTC	CASSLAVNYGYTF
15	TRBJ2-1	TRBV7-3	-	-	TGTGCCAGCAGCTTCCAGGTTGACAGCTACAATGAGCAGTTCTTC	CASSFQVDSYNEQFF
15	TRBJ1-2	TRBV5-4	-	-	TGTGCCAGCAGCTTGAACCCGGGGGCGCAAGATGGCTACACCTTC	CASSLNPGAQDGYTF
13	TRBJ1-1	TRBV4-3	TRBD1	-	TGCGCCAGCAGTAGAACAGGGGAAACTGAAGCTTTCTTT	CASSRTGETEAFF
14	TRBJ2-3	TRBV4-1	-	-	TGCGCCAGCAGCCAAGAGGCGAGACGAGATACGCAGTATTTT	CASSQEARRDTQYF
14	TRBJ2-3	TRBV19	TRBD2	-	TGTGCCAGTAACGAGCGGGAAAGGGGAGATACGCAGTATTTT	CASNERERGDTQYF
19	TRBJ2-1	TRBV2	-	-	TGTGCCAGCAGTGTTCCTAGGACCAAAGGGGGTATTTCCTACAATGAGCAGTTCTTC	CASSVPRTKGGISYNEQFF
14	TRBJ1-2	TRBV19	-	-	TGTGCCAGTAGAATGGGACTTGGTAGCTATGGCTACACCTTC	CASRMGLGSYGYTF
14	TRBJ1-4	TRBV18	-	-	TGTGCCAGCTCACCACAGGCCGGTAATGAAAAACTGTTTTTT	CASSPQAGNEKLFF
11	TRBJ1-2	TRBV5-8	-	-	TGTGCCAGCAGCTTGGAGGTTGGCTACACCTTC	CASSLEVGYTF
15	TRBJ2-3	TRBV30	-	once	TGTGCCTGGAGTGTCAGTTGGGTCAGCACAGATACGCAGTATTTT	CAWSVSWVSTDTQYF
15	TRBJ2-2	TRBV5-8	-	-	TGTGCCAGCAGCCCCGACAGTCTTGGAACCGGGGAGCTGTTTTTT	CASSPDSLGTGELFF
14	TRBJ2-7	TRBV6-5	TRBD1	few	TGTGCCAGCAGTTATGGGACAGGGACCTACGAGCAGTACTTC	CASSYGTGTYEQYF
17	TRBJ2-3	TRBV7-2	TRBD2	-	TGTGCCAGCAGCGCCACTAGCGGGAGGGCCCTGGGAGATACACAGTATTTT	CASSATSGRALGDTQYF
18	TRBJ2-1	TRBV7-2	-	-	TGTGCCAGCAGCTTAGTGGGACGGTTAGCCCTGTCCTACAATGAGCAGTTCTTC	CASSLVGRLALSYNEQFF
14	TRBJ1-2	TRBV2	-	-	TGTGCCAGCAGCATACAGGGTAGTAACTATGGCTACACCTTC	CASSIQGSNYGYTF
13	TRBJ2-7	TRBV7-3	TRBD1	-	TGTGCCAGCAGCATACAACAGGGGAGCGAGCAGTACTTC	CASSIQQGSEQYF
15	TRBJ1-5	TRBV6-5	-	-	TGTGCCAGCAGTTACGGGGGGCGCGGCAATCAGCCCCAGCATTTT	CASSYGGRGNQPQHF
11	TRBJ2-1	TRBV2	-	-	TGTGCCAGCAGCCAGGTTGATGAGCAGTTCTTC	CASSQVDEQFF
14	TRBJ1-4	TRBV19	-	-	TGTGCCAGTACAAAGGCCGTCTCGAATGAAAAACTGTTTTTT	CASTKAVSNEKLFF
13	TRBJ2-5	TRBV7-9	-	large	TGTGCCAGCAGACAGGGAGGGCAAGAGACCCAGTACTTC	CASRQGGQETQYF
15	TRBJ2-2	TRBV19	TRBD2	-	TGTGCCACCCGTGGTAGCGGGAGTGGGACCGGGGAGCTGTTTTTT	CATRGSGSGTGELFF
13	TRBJ2-7	TRBV6-1	-	-	TGTGCCAGCAGTGTGGAGCCCCGCTACGAGCAGTACTTC	CASSVEPRYEQYF
13	TRBJ2-7	TRBV10-1	TRBD1	-	TGCGCCAGCAGTGACAGGGGGCGTTCCGAGCAGTACTTC	CASSDRGRSEQYF
14	TRBJ2-2	TRBV5-1	-	-	TGCGTCAGCGGTGCGGCCTTTCACACCGGGGAGCTGTTTTTT	CVSGAAFHTGELFF